The 8 T cell receptor beta chains in this list originate from one sample, sequenced in a study of spatial heterogeneity in lung cancer. General study results and limits: It was found that expanded intratumoral alpha and beta TCR counts tracked tumor mutation counts.

These receptors' targets are unknown. TCRdb re-called the 5' RACE reads through MiXCR, storing one row per CDR3 protein. Among some 97,000 distinct CDR3 sequences listed, 4% to 4.5% were seen once. This sample's time point: sample taken at primary tumor resection. The starting material was lung tumor tissue, obtained at surgery. These receptors were collected from a male donor with early-stage non-small cell lung cancer.

This clonotype was counted ten times or more. This sequence joins TRBV6-1 and TRBJ1-2; D is unresolved. Trimming took 6 bases from V and 4 from J, leaving 15 bases between them. The CDR3 has 14 amino acids. CDR1 and CDR2 from the germline V gene are MNHNS and SASEGT. The CDR3 region is CASREGGRLYGYTF. The CDR3 coding sequence is TGTGCCAGCAGGGAGGGAGGGAGACTCTATGGCTACACCTTC.

The sample holds many counts of this clonotype. The chain links TRBV2 to TRBJ1-5; 8 bases are shared with TRBD1. After removal of 2 bases from V and 6 bases from J, the junction contained 6 bases not matched to a gene. There are 15 residues in the CDR3. Germline V lookup: CDR1 SNHLY, CDR2 FYNNEI. CDR3 amino acids: CASSERTGWSQPQHF. For the CDR3, the DNA is TGTGCCAGCAGTGAACGGACAGGGTGGAGTCAGCCCCAGCATTTT. Complete variable domain (other parts from reference TRBV2 and TRBJ1-5): EPEVTQTPSHQVTQMGQEVILRCVPISNHLYFYWYRQILGQKVEFLVSFYNNEISEKSEIFDDQFSVERPDGSNFTLKIRSTKLEDSAMYFCASSERTGWSQPQHFGDGTRLSIL.

This clonotype was observed many times. The rearrangement links TRBV20-1 to TRBJ2-3; no definite D call. This CDR3 is 16 amino acids long. V gave up 0 bases and J gave up 2 bases, with 15 bases separating them. The germline V gene has CDR1 DFQATT and CDR2 SNEGSKA (reference sequence). The chain's CDR3 is CSARDNLNSNTDTQYF. For the CDR3, the DNA is TGCAGTGCTAGAGATAACCTGAATTCCAACACAGATACGCAGTATTTT.

This clonotype was detected ten times or more. The chain joins TRBV30 to TRBJ2-7; 7 bases are a match to TRBD1. J lost 6 bases, V lost 3 bases, and 11 bases had no gene match. This CDR3 has 14 residues. Per the germline V gene, CDR1 is GTSNPN and CDR2 is SVGIG (reference sequence). The CDR3 here is CAWSGTETGSEQYF. The DNA for the CDR3 is TGTGCCTGGAGCGGAACAGAGACAGGGAGCGAGCAGTACTTC.

This clonotype was seen just once. The V and J genes are TRBV18 and TRBJ2-5, with 10 bases matching TRBD2. Unmatched junction bases numbered 6, after V lost 1 base and J lost 4 bases. This CDR3 comprises 16 residues. Germline loops: CDR1 KGHSH, CDR2 LQKENI. CDR3: CASSPRLAGPLETQYF. The DNA of the CDR3 is TGTGCCAGCTCACCACGACTAGCGGGCCCCCTAGAGACCCAGTACTTC.

This rearrangement joins TRBV5-1 to TRBJ2-3; D not certain. The V end lost 0 bases, the J end lost 3 bases, and 8 bases lay between the germline ends. Germline values: CDR1 SGHRS, CDR2 YFSETQ. The CDR3 has 14 residues. CDR3 protein: CASSLAQSTDTQYF. CDR3 nucleotides: TGCGCCAGCAGCTTGGCCCAGTCTACAGATACGCAGTATTTT.

At least ten counts were recorded for this clonotype. The chain employs TRBV5-1 and TRBJ1-1; 12 bases are shared with TRBD1. CDR3 length: 16 amino acids. Germline CDR1 and CDR2: SGHRS and YFSETQ. V gave up 4 bases and J gave up 1 base; unmatched junction bases: 5. The CDR3 DNA follows: TGCGCCAGCAGCGCGGGACAGGGGGCCCCGAACACTGAAGCTTTCTTT. It specifies CASSAGQGAPNTEAFF. Looking up the rest from reference TRBV5-1 and TRBJ1-1 gives the full variable domain: KAGVTQTPRYLIKTRGQQVTLSCSPISGHRSVSWYQQTPGQGLQFLFEYFSETQRNKGNFPGRFSGRQFSNSRSEMNVSTLELGDSALYLCASSAGQGAPNTEAFFGQGTRLTVV.

This clonotype was counted ten times or more. The chain carries TRBV29-1 and TRBJ2-3, with 9 bases fitting TRBD2. From germline, CDR1 is SQVTM and CDR2 ANQGSEA. The V gene end was trimmed by 2 bases and the J gene end by 0 bases; junction bases not matched to a gene: 21. This CDR3 region has 21 residues. CDR3 region: CSVEWLWETSGRGSSTDTQYF. For the CDR3, the DNA is TGCAGCGTTGAATGGCTTTGGGAGACTAGCGGACGTGGGTCTAGCACAGATACGCAGTATTTT.